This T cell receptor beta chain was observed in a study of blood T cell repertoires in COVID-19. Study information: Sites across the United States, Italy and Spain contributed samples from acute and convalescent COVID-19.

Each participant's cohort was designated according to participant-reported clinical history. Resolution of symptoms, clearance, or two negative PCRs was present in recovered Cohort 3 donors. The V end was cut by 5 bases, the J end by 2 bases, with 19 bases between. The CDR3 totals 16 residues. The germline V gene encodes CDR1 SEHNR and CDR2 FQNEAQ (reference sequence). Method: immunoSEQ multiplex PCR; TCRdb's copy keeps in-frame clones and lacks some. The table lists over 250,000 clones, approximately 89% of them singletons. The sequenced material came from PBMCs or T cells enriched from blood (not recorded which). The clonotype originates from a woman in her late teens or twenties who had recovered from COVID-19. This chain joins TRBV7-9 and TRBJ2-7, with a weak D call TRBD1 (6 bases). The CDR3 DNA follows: TGTGCCAGCAGCCGACGCGGACAGAGACGAACCTACGAGCAGTACTTC. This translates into CASSRRGQRRTYEQYF.